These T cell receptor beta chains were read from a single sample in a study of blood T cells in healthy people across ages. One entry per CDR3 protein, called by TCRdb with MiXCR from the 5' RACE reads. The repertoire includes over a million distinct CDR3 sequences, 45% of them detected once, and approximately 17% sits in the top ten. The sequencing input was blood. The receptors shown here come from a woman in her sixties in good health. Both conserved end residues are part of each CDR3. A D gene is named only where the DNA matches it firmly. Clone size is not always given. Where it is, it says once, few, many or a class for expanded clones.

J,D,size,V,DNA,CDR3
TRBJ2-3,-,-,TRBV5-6,TGTGCCAGCAGCTTGGAAGTCAGGGTGCCCTCAGATACGCAGTATTTT,CASSLEVRVPSDTQYF
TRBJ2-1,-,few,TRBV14,TGTGCCAGCAGCAAACAGACAGACAATGAGCAGTTCTTC,CASSKQTDNEQFF
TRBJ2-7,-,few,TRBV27,TGTGCCAGCAGTTCCCCGCAGGGCACGGGCTCCTACGAGCAGTACTTC,CASSSPQGTGSYEQYF
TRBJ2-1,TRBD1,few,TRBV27,TGTGCCAGCACCGGACAGGGTGACAATGAGCAGTTCTTC,CASTGQGDNEQFF
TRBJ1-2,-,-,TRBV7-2,TGTGCCAGCAGCTCCCCGGGGCAGACGTTCTATGGCTACACCTTC,CASSSPGQTFYGYTF
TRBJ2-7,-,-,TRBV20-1,TGCAGTGTGGTTCGGGACAACACCTACGAGCAGTACTTC,CSVVRDNTYEQYF
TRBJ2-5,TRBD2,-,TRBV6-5,TGTGCCAGCAGTTACGGACTAGAAAAAGAGACCCAGTACTTC,CASSYGLEKETQYF
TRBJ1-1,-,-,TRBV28,TGTGCCAGCAGCCGTGGGGGAATGAACACTGAAGCTTTCTTT,CASSRGGMNTEAFF
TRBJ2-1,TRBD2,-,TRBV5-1,TGCGCCAGCAGCCTCGGGACTAGCGGGAGGACGTTTTGGGCCTATGAGCAGTTCTTC,CASSLGTSGRTFWAYEQFF
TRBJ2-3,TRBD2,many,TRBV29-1,TGCAGCACAAGGGATGGGGCTAGCGGGAGGAATACGCAGTATTTT,CSTRDGASGRNTQYF
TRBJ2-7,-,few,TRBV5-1,TGCGCCAGCAGCGGGGTCCGTTCCTACGAGCAGTACTTC,CASSGVRSYEQYF
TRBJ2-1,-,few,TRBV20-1,TGCAGTGCCCTCGGGCCTAGGGGGAATGAGCAGTTCTTC,CSALGPRGNEQFF
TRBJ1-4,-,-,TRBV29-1,TGCAGCGTTGAAGAGGGGTTACGTGAAAAACTGTTTTTT,CSVEEGLREKLFF
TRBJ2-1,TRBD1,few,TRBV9,TGTGCCAGCAGCGCGACAGGGGTCAACAATGAGCAGTTCTTC,CASSATGVNNEQFF
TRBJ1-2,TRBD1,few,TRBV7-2,TGTGCCAGCAGCTTAGCGAGAGGACAGGGGTATGGCTACACCTTC,CASSLARGQGYGYTF
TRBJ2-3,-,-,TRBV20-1,TGCAGTGCTAGAGATCGAGCGCGCTACACAGATACGCAGTATTTT,CSARDRARYTDTQYF
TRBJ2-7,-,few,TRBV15,TGTGCCACCAGCAGCGGCTGGGACTACGAGCAGTACTTC,CATSSGWDYEQYF
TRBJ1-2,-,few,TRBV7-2,TGTGCCAGCAGCCCGGGAAGACACAACTATGGCTACACCTTC,CASSPGRHNYGYTF
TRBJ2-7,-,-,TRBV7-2,TGTGCCAGCAGCACCGTGGGGGAGGGGGTTCAGTACTTC,CASSTVGEGVQYF
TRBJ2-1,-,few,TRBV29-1,TGCAGCGCCCGTTTCGGGGATAATGAGCAGTTCTTC,CSARFGDNEQFF
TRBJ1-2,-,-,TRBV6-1,TGTGCCAGCTATGGACACCCCAGCTACACCTTC,CASYGHPSYTF
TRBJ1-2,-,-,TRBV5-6,TGTGCCAGCAGCCCTTTTTCGGACAGTCCTTATGGCTACACCTTC,CASSPFSDSPYGYTF
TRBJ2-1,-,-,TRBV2,TGTGCCAGCAGTGAAGCTGGGACGTCCCTCGATGAGCAGTTCTTC,CASSEAGTSLDEQFF
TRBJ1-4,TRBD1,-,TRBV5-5,TGTGCCACTTCAGGGGGGAAGGAACTGTTTTTT,CATSGGKELFF
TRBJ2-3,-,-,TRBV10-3,TGTGCCATCAGTGAGTTATGGGGGAGCACAGATACGCAGTATTTT,CAISELWGSTDTQYF
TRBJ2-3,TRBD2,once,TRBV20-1,TGCAGTGCCCCCGCGGGACTAGCGGGAGGGCCTAATACGCAGTATTTT,CSAPAGLAGGPNTQYF
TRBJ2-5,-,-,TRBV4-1,TGCGCCAGCAGCCCCTTAAGGGGGAGTGAGACCCAGTACTTC,CASSPLRGSETQYF
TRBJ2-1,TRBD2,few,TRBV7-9,TGTGCCAGCAGCCCGGGGGGGATCAATGAGCAGTTCTTC,CASSPGGINEQFF
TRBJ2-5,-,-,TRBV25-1,TGTGCCAGCAGTTCTGGACAGCGCTGGCAAGAGACCCAGTACTTC,CASSSGQRWQETQYF
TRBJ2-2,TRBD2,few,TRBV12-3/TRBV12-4,TGTGCCAGCACCTTGAGGCTAGCGGAGCTCACCGGGGAGCTGTTTTTT,CASTLRLAELTGELFF
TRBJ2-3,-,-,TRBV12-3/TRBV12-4,TGTGCCAGCAGCAGAGTGGGGACAGATACGCAGTATTTT,CASSRVGTDTQYF
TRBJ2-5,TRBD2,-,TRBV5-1,TGCGCCAGCAAACAGGGACTAGCGGGATTAGATGAGCAGTACTTC,CASKQGLAGLDEQYF
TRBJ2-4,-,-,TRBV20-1,TGCAGTGCCCGGGGGCAGGGTGAAGTGGAGCAGTACTTC,CSARGQGEVEQYF
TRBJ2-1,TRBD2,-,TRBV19,TGTGCCACCGTCCAATTAGCGGGAGGGTACAATGAGCAGTTCTTC,CATVQLAGGYNEQFF
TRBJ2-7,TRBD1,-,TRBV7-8,TGTGCCAGCAGCCCAAACAGGGGAAATCTGTACTTC,CASSPNRGNLYF
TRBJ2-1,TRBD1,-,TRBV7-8,TGTGCCAGCAGCTTAGACAGGGGCTTCGGTGAGCAGTTCTTC,CASSLDRGFGEQFF
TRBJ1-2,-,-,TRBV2,TGTGCCAGCAGTAGTGACAGGTCCTACTATGGCTACACCTTC,CASSSDRSYYGYTF
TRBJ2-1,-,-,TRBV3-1,TGTGCCAGCAGCCCAACACGCCCTAACCCTGCCTACAATGAGCAGTTCTTC,CASSPTRPNPAYNEQFF
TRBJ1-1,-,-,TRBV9,TGTGCCAGCAGCGTAGAGGGGATGAGTACTGAAGCTTTCTTT,CASSVEGMSTEAFF
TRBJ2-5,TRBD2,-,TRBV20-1,TGCAGTGCTAAAGCGGGATTCAAACCTGAGCAGTACTTC,CSAKAGFKPEQYF
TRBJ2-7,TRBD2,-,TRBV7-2,TGTGCCAGCAGCCCCCTAGCGGGAGATTTGTACGAGCAGTACTTC,CASSPLAGDLYEQYF